The 9 T cell receptor beta chains listed next were all sequenced from one sample in a study of CD8 T cells in Susac syndrome. When the RNA was reverse transcribed, random hexamers were used with an input of roughly 0.5 to 1 ug. Each CDR3 protein is one row after TCRdb ran MiXCR on the immunoSEQ multiplex PCR reads. The data contain about 430,000 distinct CDR3 sequences, approximately 85% of them seen just once; the ten biggest clones take up approximately 0.12%. Sequences were obtained from CD8+ T cells from PBMCs. The receptor source for this set is a human donor with multiple sclerosis.

V usage is TRBV27 and J usage is TRBJ2-3, with 7 positions matching TRBD2. The CDR3 spans 16 residues. The V segment lost 6 bases and the J segment 4 bases; nucleotides outside the gene matches: 13. CDR1 is MNHEY, CDR2 SMNVEV, per germline (reference sequence). CDR3 nucleotide sequence: TGTGCCAGCAGCTGGGAGGGACTCAGCCGCCCAGATACGCAGTATTTT. As protein: CASSWEGLSRPDTQYF.

The rearrangement joins TRBV14 to TRBJ2-3, with D perhaps TRBD1 or TRBD2 (6 bases each). V was trimmed by 0 bases and J by 2 bases, leaving 15 bases between them. From germline, CDR1 is SGHDN and CDR2 FVKESK. The CDR3 spans 17 residues. CDR3 sequence reads: CASSQDLEGGYTDTQYF. For the CDR3, the DNA is TGTGCCAGCAGCCAAGATCTTGAGGGGGGTTACACAGATACGCAGTATTTT. Together with reference TRBV14 and TRBJ2-3, the CDR3 gives the full variable domain: EAGVTQFPSHSVIEKGQTVTLRCDPISGHDNLYWYRRVMGKEIKFLLHFVKESKQDESGMPNNRFLAERTGGTYSTLKVQPAELEDSGVYFCASSQDLEGGYTDTQYFGPGTRLTVL.

Only a few counts were recorded for this clonotype. V gene TRBV12-5 combines with J gene TRBJ2-7, with TRBD2 identical over 9 bases. Per the germline V gene, CDR1 is LGHNT and CDR2 is FRNRAP. J was trimmed by 5 bases and V by 8 bases; bases with no gene match: 7. This CDR3 contains 13 residues. CDR3 amino acids: CASMLAGSHEQYF. CDR3 DNA sequence: TGTGCTAGTATGCTAGCGGGATCCCACGAGCAGTACTTC.

V gene TRBV27 combines with J gene TRBJ1-5, with D unresolved. Germline assignment: CDR1 MNHEY and CDR2 SMNVEV (reference sequence). The V end lost 2 bases, the J end lost 2 bases, and 7 bases lay between the germline ends. The CDR3 covers 14 residues. This chain's CDR3 is CASSLNAGNQPQHF. The CDR3 region has the DNA TGTGCCAGCAGTTTAAATGCAGGCAATCAGCCCCAGCATTTT.

The rearrangement links TRBV9 to TRBJ2-7; tentative D call: TRBD1 (6 bases). V gave up 7 bases and J gave up 2 bases, with 16 bases separating them. CDR3 size: 14 residues. Germline V gene sequence: CDR1 SGDLS, CDR2 YYNGEE. The CDR3 bases are TGTGCCAGCTCGTCTGGGGGCGGTACCTACGAGCAGTACTTC. Its protein product is CASSSGGGTYEQYF. Full variable domain (outside the CDR3, taken from reference TRBV9 and TRBJ2-7): DSGVTQTPKHLITATGQRVTLRCSPRSGDLSVYWYQQSLDQGLQFLIQYYNGEERAKGNILERFSAQQFPDLHSELNLSSLELGDSALYFCASSSGGGTYEQYFGPGTRLTVT.

This clonotype has a single count. The chain couples TRBV28 to TRBJ2-1; D might be TRBD1 (6 bases). Germline CDR1 reads MDHEN; CDR2 reads SYDVKM. The CDR3 spans 15 residues. V was cut by 6 bases and J by 0 bases, with 12 bases left in between. CDR3 bases: TGTGCCAGCAGCGCCGGGACACCCTCCTACAATGAGCAGTTCTTC. Translation gives CASSAGTPSYNEQFF.

This clonotype was seen a single time. The gene calls are TRBV27 and TRBJ2-1; weak D call: TRBD2 (6 bases). The V end lost 3 bases, the J end lost 0 bases, and 9 bases lay between the germline ends. The CDR3 has 15 residues. Germline V gene data show CDR1 as MNHEY and CDR2 as SMNVEV (reference sequence). CDR3: CASSLSGPSYNEQFF. CDR3 in DNA: TGTGCCAGCAGTTTGAGCGGGCCCTCCTACAATGAGCAGTTCTTC.

The chain joins TRBV29-1 to TRBJ2-7; 12 bases are shared with TRBD1. Germline values: CDR1 SQVTM, CDR2 ANQGSEA. CDR3 length equals 18 residues. Trimming removed 3 bases from V and 3 bases from J; junction bases left unmatched: 15. CDR3 region: CSVEGTGGPERGNYEQYF. As DNA, the CDR3 is TGCAGCGTTGAGGGGACAGGGGGCCCTGAAAGAGGAAACTACGAGCAGTACTTC.

This clonotype showed up just once. CDR3 DNA sequence: TGTGCCAGCAATCAAGACAGTAATTCACCCCTCCACTTT. This sequence encodes CASNQDSNSPLHF. The V call is TRBV6-1, the J call TRBJ1-6; D is possibly TRBD1 (5 bases). The CDR3 totals 13 residues. V lost 7 bases to trimming and J lost 6 bases, with 10 bases between them. CDR1 is MNHNS and CDR2 is SASEGT in the germline V gene.